This T cell receptor (beta chain) was recorded in a study of blood T cells in healthy people across ages. Study-wide results and limits: Comparison with aged donors showed that long-lived donors had more naive CD4+ cells and higher diversity.

A second PCR of about 6 to 12 cycles used a sample-barcoded 5' primer and a J-beta primer mix. Any given sample supplied a minimum of 2.5 million CDR3-containing paired-end reads. TCRdb called the 5' RACE reads again in MiXCR, with one record for every CDR3 protein. The sample has 700,000 to 950,000 distinct CDR3 sequences; roughly 44% are singletons. About this clonotype: Its antigen is not known.

Sequencing was done on a sample of blood. This TCR derives from a woman aged 55-70 years in good health.

CDR3 loop: CASRLGQDPYEQYF. In DNA, the CDR3 is TGTGCCAGCAGACTCGGACAGGACCCCTACGAGCAGTACTTC. The chain combines TRBV12-3 or TRBV12-4 with TRBJ2-5; 7 bases are a match to TRBD1. The J call is uncertain, as TRBJ2-7 better fits the DNA end. This CDR3 has 14 residues.